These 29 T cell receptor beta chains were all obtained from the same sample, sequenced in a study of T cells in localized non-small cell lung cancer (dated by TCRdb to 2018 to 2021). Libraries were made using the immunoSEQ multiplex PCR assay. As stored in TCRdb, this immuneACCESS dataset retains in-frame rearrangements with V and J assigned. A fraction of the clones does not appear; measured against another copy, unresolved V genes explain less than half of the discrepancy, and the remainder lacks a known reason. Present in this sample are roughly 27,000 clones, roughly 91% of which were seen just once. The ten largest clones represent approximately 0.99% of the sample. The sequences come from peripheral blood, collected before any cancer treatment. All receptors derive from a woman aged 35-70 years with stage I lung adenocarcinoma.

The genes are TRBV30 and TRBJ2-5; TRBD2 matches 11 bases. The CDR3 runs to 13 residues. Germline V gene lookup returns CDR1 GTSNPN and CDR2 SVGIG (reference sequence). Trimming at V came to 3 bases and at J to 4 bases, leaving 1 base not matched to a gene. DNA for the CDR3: TGTGCCTGGAGCGGACTAGCGGGAGAGACCCAGTACTTC. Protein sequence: CAWSGLAGETQYF.

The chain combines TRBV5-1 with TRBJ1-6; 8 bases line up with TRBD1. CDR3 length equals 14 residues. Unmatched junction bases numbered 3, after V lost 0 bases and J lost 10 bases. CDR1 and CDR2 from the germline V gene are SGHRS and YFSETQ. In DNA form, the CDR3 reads TGCGCCAGCAGCTTGGACAGGGGGGAATCACCCCTCCACTTT. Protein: CASSLDRGESPLHF.

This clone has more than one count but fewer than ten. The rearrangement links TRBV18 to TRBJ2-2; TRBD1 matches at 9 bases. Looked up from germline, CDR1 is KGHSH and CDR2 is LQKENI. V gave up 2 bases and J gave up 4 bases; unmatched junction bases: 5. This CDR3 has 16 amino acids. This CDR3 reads CASSPVGQGGTGELFF. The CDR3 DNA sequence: TGTGCCAGCTCACCAGTGGGACAGGGTGGCACCGGGGAGCTGTTTTTT.

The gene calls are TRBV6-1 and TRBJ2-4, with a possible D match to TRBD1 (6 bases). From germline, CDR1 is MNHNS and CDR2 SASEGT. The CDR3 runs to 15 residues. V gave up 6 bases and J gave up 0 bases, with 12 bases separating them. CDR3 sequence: CASRDRILAKNIQYF. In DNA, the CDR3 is TGTGCCAGCAGAGACAGGATTCTAGCCAAAAACATTCAGTACTTC.

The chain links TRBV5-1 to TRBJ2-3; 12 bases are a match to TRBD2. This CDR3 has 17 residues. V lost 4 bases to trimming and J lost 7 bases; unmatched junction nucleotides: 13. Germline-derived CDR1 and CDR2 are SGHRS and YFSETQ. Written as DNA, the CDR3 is TGCGCCAGCAGCCCCCGCTGGACTAGCGGGATCGGGAATACGCAGTATTTT. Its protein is CASSPRWTSGIGNTQYF.

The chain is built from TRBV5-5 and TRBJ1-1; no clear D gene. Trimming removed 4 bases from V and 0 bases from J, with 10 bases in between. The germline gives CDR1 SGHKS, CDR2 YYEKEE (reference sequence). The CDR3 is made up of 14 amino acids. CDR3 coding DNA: TGTGCCAGCAGCCCGCGAGGCGTGAACACTGAAGCTTTCTTT. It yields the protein CASSPRGVNTEAFF.

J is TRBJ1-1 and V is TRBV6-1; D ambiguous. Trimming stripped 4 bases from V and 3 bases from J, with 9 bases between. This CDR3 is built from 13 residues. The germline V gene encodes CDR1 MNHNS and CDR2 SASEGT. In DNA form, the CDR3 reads TGTGCCAGCAGTGCGCGGGGAGACACTGAAGCTTTCTTT. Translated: CASSARGDTEAFF.

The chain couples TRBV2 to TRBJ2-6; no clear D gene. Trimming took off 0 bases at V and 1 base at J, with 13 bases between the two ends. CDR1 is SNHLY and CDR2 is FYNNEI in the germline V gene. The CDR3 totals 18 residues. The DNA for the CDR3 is TGTGCCAGCAGTGAAGCGGCAGGTCTAAGATCTGGGGCCAACGTCCTGACTTTC. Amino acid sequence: CASSEAAGLRSGANVLTF.

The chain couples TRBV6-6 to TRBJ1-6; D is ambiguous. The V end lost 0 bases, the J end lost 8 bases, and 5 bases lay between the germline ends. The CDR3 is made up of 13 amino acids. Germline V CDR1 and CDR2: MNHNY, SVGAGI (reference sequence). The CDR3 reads CASSYSQYSPLHF. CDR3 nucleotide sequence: TGTGCCAGCAGTTACTCCCAATATTCACCCCTCCACTTT.

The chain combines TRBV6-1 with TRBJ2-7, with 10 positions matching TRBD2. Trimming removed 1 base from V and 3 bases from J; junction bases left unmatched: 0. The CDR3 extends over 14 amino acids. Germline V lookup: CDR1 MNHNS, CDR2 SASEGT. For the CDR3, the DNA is TGTGCCAGCAGTGAAGGGACTAGCGGCTACGAGCAGTACTTC. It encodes CASSEGTSGYEQYF.

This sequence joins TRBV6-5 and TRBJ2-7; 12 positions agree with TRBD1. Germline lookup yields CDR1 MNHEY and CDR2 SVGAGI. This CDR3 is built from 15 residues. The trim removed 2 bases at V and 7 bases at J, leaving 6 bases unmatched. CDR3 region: CASSYRGQGAREQYF. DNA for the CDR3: TGTGCCAGCAGTTACCGGGGACAGGGGGCGCGGGAGCAGTACTTC.

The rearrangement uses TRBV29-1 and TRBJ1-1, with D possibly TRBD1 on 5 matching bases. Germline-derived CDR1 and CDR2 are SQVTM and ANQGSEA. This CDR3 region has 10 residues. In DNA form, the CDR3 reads TGCAGTGACGGGGCTCTCGAAGCTTTCTTT. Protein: CSDGALEAFF.

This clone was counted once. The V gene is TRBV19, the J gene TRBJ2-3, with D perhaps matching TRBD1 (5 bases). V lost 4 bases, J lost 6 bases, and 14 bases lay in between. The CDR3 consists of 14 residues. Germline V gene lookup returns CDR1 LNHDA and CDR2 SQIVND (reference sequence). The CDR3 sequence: CASSSSGISDTQYF. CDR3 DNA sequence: TGTGCCAGTAGTAGTTCAGGGATATCGGATACGCAGTATTTT.

This chain's CDR3 is CASSLGTSGGAADTQYF. The CDR3 DNA reads as TGCGCCAGCAGCCTTGGGACTAGCGGGGGGGCAGCAGATACGCAGTATTTT. The chain employs TRBV4-1 and TRBJ2-3; 16 bases line up with TRBD2. The junction had 5 bases not matched to a gene; V was cut back by 4 bases and J by 4 bases. This CDR3 spans 17 amino acids. The V gene's germline CDR1 is MGHRA and CDR2 YSYEKL.

The CDR3 region has the DNA TGTGCCAGCAGTTTACGCGGGGTGAACACTGAAGCTTTCTTT. It codes for CASSLRGVNTEAFF. The V call is TRBV28, the J call TRBJ1-1; unclear D gene. The CDR3 runs to 14 residues. Trimming took 2 bases from V and 0 from J, leaving 7 bases between them. The germline V gene has CDR1 MDHEN and CDR2 SYDVKM.

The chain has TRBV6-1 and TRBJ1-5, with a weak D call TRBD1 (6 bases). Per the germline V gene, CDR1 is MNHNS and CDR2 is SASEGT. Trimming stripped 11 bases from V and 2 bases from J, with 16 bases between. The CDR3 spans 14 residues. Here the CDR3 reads CAGAIGGGNQPQHF. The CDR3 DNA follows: TGTGCCGGAGCCATAGGGGGTGGCAATCAGCCCCAGCATTTT.

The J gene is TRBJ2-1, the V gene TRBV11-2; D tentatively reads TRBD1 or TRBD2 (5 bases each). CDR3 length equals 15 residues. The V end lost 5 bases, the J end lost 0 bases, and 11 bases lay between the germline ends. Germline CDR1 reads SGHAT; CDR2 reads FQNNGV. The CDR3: CASSPGTTSYNEQFF. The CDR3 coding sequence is TGTGCCAGCAGCCCCGGGACCACCTCCTACAATGAGCAGTTCTTC.

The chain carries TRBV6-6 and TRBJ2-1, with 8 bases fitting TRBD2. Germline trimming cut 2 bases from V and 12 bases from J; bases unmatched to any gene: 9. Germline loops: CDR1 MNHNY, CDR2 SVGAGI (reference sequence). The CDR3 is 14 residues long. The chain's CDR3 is CASSYPGLAILQFF. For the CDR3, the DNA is TGTGCCAGCAGTTACCCTGGACTAGCTATTCTGCAGTTCTTC.

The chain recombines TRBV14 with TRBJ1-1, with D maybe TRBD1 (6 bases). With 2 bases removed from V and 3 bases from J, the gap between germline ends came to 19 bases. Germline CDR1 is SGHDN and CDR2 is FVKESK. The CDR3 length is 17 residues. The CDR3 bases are TGTGCCAGCAGCCAATTGACTTACACGAAGGGGGACACTGAAGCTTTCTTT. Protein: CASSQLTYTKGDTEAFF.

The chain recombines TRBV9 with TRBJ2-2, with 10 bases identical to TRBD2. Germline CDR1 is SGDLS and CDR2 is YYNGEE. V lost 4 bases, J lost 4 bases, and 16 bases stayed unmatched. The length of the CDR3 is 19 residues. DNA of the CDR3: TGTGCCAGCAGCCCGACCCCGGGTAGCGGGAGGTCATCCACCGGGGAGCTGTTTTTT. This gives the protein CASSPTPGSGRSSTGELFF.

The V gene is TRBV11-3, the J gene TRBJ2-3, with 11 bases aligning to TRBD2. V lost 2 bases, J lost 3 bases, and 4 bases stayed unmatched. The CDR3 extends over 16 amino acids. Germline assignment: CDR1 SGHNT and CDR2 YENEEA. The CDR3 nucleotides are TGTGCCAGCAGCTTAAATCTAGCGGGAGGTACAGATACGCAGTATTTT. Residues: CASSLNLAGGTDTQYF.

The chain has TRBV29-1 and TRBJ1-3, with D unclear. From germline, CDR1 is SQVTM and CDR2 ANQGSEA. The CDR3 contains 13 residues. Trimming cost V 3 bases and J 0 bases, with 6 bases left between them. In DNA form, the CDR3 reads TGCAGCGTTGAGGCAGACTCTGGAAACACCATATATTTT. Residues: CSVEADSGNTIYF. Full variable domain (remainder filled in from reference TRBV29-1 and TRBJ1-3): SAVISQKPSRDICQRGTSLTIQCQVDSQVTMMFWYRQQPGQSLTLIATANQGSEATYESGFVIDKFPISRPNLTFSTLTVSNMSPEDSSIYLCSVEADSGNTIYFGEGSWLTVV.

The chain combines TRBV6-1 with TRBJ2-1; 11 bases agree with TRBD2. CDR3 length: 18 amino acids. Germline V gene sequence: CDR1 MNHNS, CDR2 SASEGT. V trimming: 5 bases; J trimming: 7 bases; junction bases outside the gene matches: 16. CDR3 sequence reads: CASSKEIPSGGFHNEQFF. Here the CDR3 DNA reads TGTGCCAGCAGTAAAGAGATCCCTAGCGGGGGGTTTCATAATGAGCAGTTCTTC.

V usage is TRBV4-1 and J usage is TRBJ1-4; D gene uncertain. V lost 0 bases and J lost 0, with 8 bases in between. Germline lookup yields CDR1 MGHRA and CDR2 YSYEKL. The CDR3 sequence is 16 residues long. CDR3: CASSQDEYTTNEKLFF. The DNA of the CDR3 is TGCGCCAGCAGCCAAGACGAATACACAACTAATGAAAAACTGTTTTTT.

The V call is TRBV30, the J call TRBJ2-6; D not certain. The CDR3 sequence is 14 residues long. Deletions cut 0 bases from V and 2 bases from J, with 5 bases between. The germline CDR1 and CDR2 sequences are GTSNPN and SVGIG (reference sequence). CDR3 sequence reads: CAWSVPPGANVLTF. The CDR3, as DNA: TGTGCCTGGAGTGTACCCCCTGGGGCCAACGTCCTGACTTTC.

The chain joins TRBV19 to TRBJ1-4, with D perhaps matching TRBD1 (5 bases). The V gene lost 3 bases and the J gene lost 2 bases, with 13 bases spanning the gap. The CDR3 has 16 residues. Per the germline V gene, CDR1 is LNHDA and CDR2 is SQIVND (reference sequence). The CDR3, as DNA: TGTGCCAGTAGTATGGAAAGGGGTAGGACTAATGAAAAACTGTTTTTT. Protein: CASSMERGRTNEKLFF.

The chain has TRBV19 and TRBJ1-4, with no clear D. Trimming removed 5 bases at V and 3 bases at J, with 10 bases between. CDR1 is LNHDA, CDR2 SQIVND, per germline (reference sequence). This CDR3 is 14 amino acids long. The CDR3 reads CASSQARSNEKLFF. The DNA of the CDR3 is TGTGCCAGTAGTCAAGCCAGGTCTAATGAAAAACTGTTTTTT.

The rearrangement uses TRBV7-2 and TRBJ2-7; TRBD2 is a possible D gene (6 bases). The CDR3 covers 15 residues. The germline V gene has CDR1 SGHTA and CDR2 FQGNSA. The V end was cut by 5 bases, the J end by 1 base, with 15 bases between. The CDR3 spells CASSDSGTHSYEQYF. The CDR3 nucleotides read TGTGCCAGCAGCGATAGCGGAACCCATTCCTACGAGCAGTACTTC. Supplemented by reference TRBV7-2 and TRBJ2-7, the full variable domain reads GAGVSQSPSNKVTEKGKDVELRCDPISGHTALYWYRQSLGQGLEFLIYFQGNSAPDKSGLPSDRFSAERTGGSVSTLTIQRTQQEDSAVYLCASSDSGTHSYEQYFGPGTRLTVT.

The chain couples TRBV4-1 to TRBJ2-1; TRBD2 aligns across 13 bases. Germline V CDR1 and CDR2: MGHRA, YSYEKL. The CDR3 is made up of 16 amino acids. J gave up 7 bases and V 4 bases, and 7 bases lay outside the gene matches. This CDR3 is CASSRSTSGGRNEQFF. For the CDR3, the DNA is TGCGCCAGCAGCCGTTCGACTAGCGGGGGGAGGAATGAGCAGTTCTTC.